Below, 9 T cell receptor beta chains from the same sample are listed, as sequenced in a study of Graves' ophthalmopathy and Graves' hyperthyroidism. The TCR beta CDR3 regions underwent amplification from RNA transcripts. An initial RT-PCR round employing HTBI primers preceded a second-round multiplex PCR. TCRdb called the multiplex PCR reads again in MiXCR, with one record for every CDR3 protein. In the table there are over a million distinct CDR3 sequences, about 40% of which are singletons. The sequencing input was peripheral blood or thyroid tissue (not recorded which). These receptors were taken from an adult man with Graves' hyperthyroidism.

This clonotype came up many times. This sequence joins TRBV7-2 and TRBJ2-7; 10 nucleotides agree with TRBD1. CDR1 is SGHTA and CDR2 is FQGNSA in the germline V gene. After removal of 6 bases from V and 2 bases from J, the junction contained 7 bases not matched to a gene. The CDR3 is 15 residues long. CDR3 nucleotides: TGTGCCAGCAGACCCCCGGGACAGGGGCCCTACGAGCAGTACTTC. The encoded protein is CASRPPGQGPYEQYF.

The chain employs TRBV5-4 and TRBJ2-7; D ambiguous. The V and J ends lost 0 bases and 0 bases respectively, with 7 bases between them. The germline V gene has CDR1 SGHNT and CDR2 YYREEE (reference sequence). CDR3 length: 14 amino acids. The CDR3 DNA sequence: TGTGCCAGCAGCTTGGGTGTTACCTCCTACGAGCAGTACTTC. It is translated as CASSLGVTSYEQYF.

This clonotype was counted ten times or more. This chain links TRBV7-9 with TRBJ1-2, with D unclear. The CDR3 is 12 residues long. The ends were cut back, 5 bases at V and 8 bases at J, with 12 bases in the middle. Germline V CDR1 and CDR2: SEHNR, FQNEAQ (reference sequence). The CDR3, as DNA: TGTGCCAGCAGCCCACAGAGAACAGGCTACACCTTC. Its protein product is CASSPQRTGYTF. The full variable domain, completed using reference TRBV7-9 and TRBJ1-2, is DTGVSQNPRHKITKRGQNVTFRCDPISEHNRLYWYRQTLGQGPEFLTYFQNEAQLEKSRLLSDRFSAERPKGSFSTLEIQRTEQGDSAMYLCASSPQRTGYTFGSGTRLTVV.

This clonotype was detected a few times. The V gene is TRBV4-3, the J gene TRBJ2-7; D is unclear. V lost 4 bases and J 6 bases, leaving 16 bases between the germline ends. Germline V gene data show CDR1 as LGHNA and CDR2 as YSLEER. CDR3 length: 14 residues. The CDR3, as DNA: TGCGCCAGCAGCCTATTTTGGGAAGAAGGCGAGCAGTACTTC. This sequence encodes CASSLFWEEGEQYF.

In the case of this clonotype: A junction end diverges from the germline sequence, so it may reflect a read error. The chain employs TRBV24-1 and TRBJ2-2, with 10 positions matching TRBD1. The CDR3 consists of 15 residues. Germline assignment: CDR1 KGHDR and CDR2 SFDVKD. CDR3 in DNA: TGTGCCACCAGTGGCAGGGGACAGGGGAACGGTGAGCAGTTTTTT. The encoded protein is CATSGRGQGNGEQFF.

This clonotype has at least ten counts. The rearrangement uses TRBV15 and TRBJ2-6; the D is unclear. V was shortened by 0 bases and J by 2 bases, with 8 bases between the two germline ends. CDR1 and CDR2 (germline): LNHNV, YYDKDF (reference sequence). CDR3 size: 16 residues. CDR3 DNA sequence: TGTGCCACCAGCAGAGAGCCAGGTACTGGGGCCAACGTCCTGACTTTC. Its translation is CATSREPGTGANVLTF. The variable domain in full, with the rest retrieved from reference TRBV15 and TRBJ2-6, is DAMVIQNPRYQVTQFGKPVTLSCSQTLNHNVMYWYQQKSSQAPKLLFHYYDKDFNNEADTPDNFQSRRPNTSFCFLDIRSPGLGDTAMYLCATSREPGTGANVLTFGAGSRLTVL.

This clonotype was observed many times. The CDR3, as DNA: TGTGCCAGTAGTAACGGTGGAGGGCACACTGAAGCTTTCTTT. This codes for CASSNGGGHTEAFF. This sequence joins TRBV19 and TRBJ1-1; D is unresolved. This CDR3 contains 14 residues. CDR1 LNHDA and CDR2 SQIVND come from the germline V gene (reference sequence). Between the trimmed V and J ends, which lost 4 bases and 3 bases, there was a span of 12 bases.

V gene TRBV10-2 combines with J gene TRBJ2-2, with a possible D match to TRBD1 (6 bases). The CDR3 is 17 residues long. Trimming took off 2 bases at V and 1 base at J, with 14 bases between the two ends. The germline gives CDR1 WSHSY, CDR2 SAAADI. CDR3 in amino acids: CASSEDRLTGNTGELFF. The DNA for the CDR3 is TGCGCCAGCAGTGAGGACAGGCTAACAGGGAACACCGGGGAGCTGTTTTTT.

Ten or more counts support this clonotype. CDR3 sequence reads: CSVVPPSRTEAFF. For the CDR3, the DNA is TGCAGCGTTGTACCCCCTAGTAGGACTGAAGCTTTCTTT. This chain uses TRBV29-1 with TRBJ1-1; D is ambiguous. The CDR3 sequence is 13 residues long. Looked up from germline, CDR1 is SQVTM and CDR2 is ANQGSEA. V was shortened by 4 bases and J by 5 bases, with 14 bases between the two germline ends.